The next 30 T cell receptor beta chains were all read from a single sample in a study of cytomegalovirus exposure and HLA in healthy donors. Assay: immunoSEQ multiplex PCR; the TCRdb copy retains only in-frame clones and omits some. The table records 250,000 to 400,000 clones, 88% of them present only once. What was sequenced was PBMCs. These TCRs come from a man under 40 in good health and CMV-seronegative.

The chain has TRBV11-2 and TRBJ2-4; D gene uncertain. The germline CDR1 and CDR2 sequences are SGHAT and FQNNGV. This CDR3 region has 12 residues. With 4 bases removed from V and 3 bases from J, the gap between germline ends came to 4 bases. The CDR3 DNA reads TGTGCCAGCAGCTCCCTCAAAAACATTCAGTACTTC. It translates to CASSSLKNIQYF. Filled out from reference TRBV11-2 and TRBJ2-4, the complete variable domain reads EAGVAQSPRYKIIEKRQSVAFWCNPISGHATLYWYQQILGQGPKLLIQFQNNGVVDDSQLPKDRFSAERLKGVDSTLKIQPAKLEDSAVYLCASSSLKNIQYFGAGTRLSVL.

The chain employs TRBV19 and TRBJ1-2; 10 bases are shared with TRBD1. The CDR3 sequence is 16 residues long. The trim removed 3 bases at V and 6 bases at J, leaving 10 bases unmatched. Germline assignment: CDR1 LNHDA and CDR2 SQIVND (reference sequence). In DNA form, the CDR3 reads TGTGCCAGTAGTATTCAGACCGGGACAGGGGTCAATGGCTACACCTTC. This sequence encodes CASSIQTGTGVNGYTF.

This clone was found once. This chain links TRBV21-1 with TRBJ1-6; the DNA was not compared with TRBD1, the D call given in the table. TRBV21-1 is described as a pseudogene. The CDR3 consists of 18 residues. The CDR3 region is CASSKGKKTGAGNSPLHF. The CDR3 DNA is TGTGCCAGCAGCAAAGGCAAAAAGACAGGGGCTGGTAATTCACCCCTCCACTTT.

This sequence joins TRBV25-1 and TRBJ1-3; no firm D call. V was clipped by 0 bases and J by 0 bases, with 9 bases between them. This CDR3 spans 16 amino acids. CDR1 and CDR2 from the germline V gene are MGHDK and SYGVNS. CDR3 loop: CASSEYLGVSGNTIYF. CDR3 sequence (DNA): TGTGCCAGCAGTGAATACCTCGGGGTCTCTGGAAACACCATATATTTT. The full variable domain, its missing parts supplied by reference TRBV25-1 and TRBJ1-3, is EADIYQTPRYLVIGTGKKITLECSQTMGHDKMYWYQQDPGMELHLIHYSYGVNSTEKGDLSSESTVSRIRTEHFPLTLESARPSHTSQYLCASSEYLGVSGNTIYFGEGSWLTVV.

This clone was found a few times. The chain combines TRBV2 with TRBJ2-2, with D perhaps matching TRBD1 (5 bases). There are 14 residues in the CDR3. Germline CDR1 SNHLY, CDR2 FYNNEI. Deletions cut 7 bases from V and 2 bases from J, with 11 bases between. CDR3 residues: CASTTDTNTGELFF. The CDR3 DNA reads as TGTGCCAGCACGACAGACACAAACACCGGGGAGCTGTTTTTT. Based on the CDR3 plus reference TRBV2 and TRBJ2-2, the full variable domain is EPEVTQTPSHQVTQMGQEVILRCVPISNHLYFYWYRQILGQKVEFLVSFYNNEISEKSEIFDDQFSVERPDGSNFTLKIRSTKLEDSAMYFCASTTDTNTGELFFGEGSRLTVL.

The chain employs TRBV18 and TRBJ1-1; tentatively, D is TRBD1 (5 bases). The CDR3 has 14 amino acids. Germline CDR1 reads KGHSH; CDR2 reads LQKENI. V lost 3 bases, J lost 1 base, and 9 bases lay in between. CDR3 bases: TGTGCCAGCTCACCTCAGGGATCGAACACTGAAGCTTTCTTT. Its protein is CASSPQGSNTEAFF.

The gene calls are TRBV18 and TRBJ2-7; 8 positions match TRBD2. CDR3 size: 14 residues. Germline values: CDR1 KGHSH, CDR2 LQKENI. V dropped 5 bases and J dropped 7; count of bases not matched to a gene: 10. The CDR3 sequence: CASSAGREMREQYF. CDR3 nucleotide sequence: TGTGCCAGCTCAGCCGGGAGGGAAATGAGGGAGCAGTACTTC.

The chain recombines TRBV11-3 with TRBJ2-7, with 10 bases lining up with TRBD1. Trimming removed 1 base from V and 6 bases from J; junction bases left unmatched: 9. Germline V gives CDR1 SGHNT, CDR2 YENEEA. This CDR3 region has 16 residues. As DNA, the CDR3 is TGTGCCAGCAGCTTAGCGAGGGGGACAGGGGCCCCCGAGCAGTACTTC. It is translated as CASSLARGTGAPEQYF.

This sequence joins TRBV5-4 and TRBJ1-1, with 7 bases aligning to TRBD1. V shed 0 bases and J 3 bases; nucleotides not matched to a gene: 5. Germline V gene data show CDR1 as SGHNT and CDR2 as YYREEE (reference sequence). CDR3 length equals 15 residues. The CDR3, as DNA: TGTGCCAGCAGCTTGGAGGGACAGACGGACACTGAAGCTTTCTTT. This encodes CASSLEGQTDTEAFF.

The J gene is TRBJ2-3, the V gene TRBV5-1; 15 bases fit TRBD2. The J segment lost 3 bases and the V segment lost 4 bases, leaving 3 bases of the junction unmatched. This CDR3 spans 16 amino acids. Germline V gene data show CDR1 as SGHRS and CDR2 as YFSETQ. The CDR3 reads CASSRGTSGGTDTQYF. CDR3 nucleotides: TGCGCCAGCAGCCGAGGGACTAGCGGGGGGACAGATACGCAGTATTTT.

The chain employs TRBV5-1 and TRBJ1-2; TRBD1 matches 8 bases. Germline V gene lookup returns CDR1 SGHRS and CDR2 YFSETQ. The length of the CDR3 is 17 residues. V was pared by 7 bases and J by 3 bases, with 17 bases of the junction left unmatched. For the CDR3, the DNA is TGCGCCAGCCGTAGGACAGGGTTCTTTGCACCGGACTATGGCTACACCTTC. Translating it yields CASRRTGFFAPDYGYTF.

V usage is TRBV5-1 and J usage is TRBJ2-5; 14 bases agree with TRBD2. The CDR3 has 18 residues. Germline values: CDR1 SGHRS, CDR2 YFSETQ. V trimming: 3 bases; J trimming: 4 bases; junction bases outside the gene matches: 11. The CDR3 reads CASSYPTSGGDDRETQYF. As DNA, the CDR3 is TGCGCCAGCAGCTATCCGACTAGCGGGGGGGACGACCGAGAGACCCAGTACTTC.

J is TRBJ2-7 and V is TRBV19, with 10 bases aligning to TRBD2. Germline V gene data show CDR1 as LNHDA and CDR2 as SQIVND (reference sequence). V was clipped by 7 bases and J by 6 bases; unmatched bases: 9. CDR3 length: 14 amino acids. CDR3: CASKSEASGGEQYF. Written as DNA, the CDR3 is TGTGCCAGTAAAAGCGAGGCTAGCGGGGGCGAGCAGTACTTC.

The gene calls are TRBV18 and TRBJ2-2; D ambiguous. Trimming cost V 3 bases and J 3 bases, with 5 bases left between them. CDR1 is KGHSH, CDR2 LQKENI, per germline. This CDR3 region has 13 residues. For the CDR3, the DNA is TGTGCCAGCTCACCTAGCCACACCGGGGAGCTGTTTTTT. Amino acids: CASSPSHTGELFF.

With respect to this clone: The junction shows a germline mismatch at one end, possibly a read error. The rearrangement links TRBV10-3 to TRBJ1-2; a weak D match, TRBD1 (5 bases). CDR3 length: 11 amino acids. CDR1 and CDR2 (germline): ENHRY, SYGVKD. The CDR3 loop reads CAIRSGDRPAF. As DNA, the CDR3 is TGTGCCATCAGGTCCGGCGACAGACCCGCATTC.

The CDR3 loop reads CASSFRGAGEQYF. The CDR3 bases are TGTGCCAGCAGCTTCCGGGGGGCCGGCGAGCAGTACTTC. The rearrangement joins TRBV5-4 to TRBJ2-7; TRBD2 is a possible D gene (7 bases). The V gene lost 2 bases and the J gene lost 6 bases, with 12 bases spanning the gap. This CDR3 region has 13 residues. Germline lookup yields CDR1 SGHNT and CDR2 YYREEE (reference sequence).

The chain joins TRBV5-1 to TRBJ2-3; 8 bases are a match to TRBD2. Germline assignment: CDR1 SGHRS and CDR2 YFSETQ. The CDR3 consists of 16 residues. V trimming: 0 bases; J trimming: 2 bases; junction bases outside the gene matches: 5. CDR3 sequence reads: CASSLGFSGITDTQYF. The CDR3 DNA reads TGCGCCAGCAGCTTGGGGTTTAGCGGGATCACAGATACGCAGTATTTT.

The CDR3 bases are TGTGCCACCAGCAGAACCACAGGGTCAACTGAAGCTTTCTTT. Protein sequence: CATSRTTGSTEAFF. This chain links TRBV15 with TRBJ1-1; the D gene is possibly TRBD1 (6 bases). CDR1 LNHNV and CDR2 YYDKDF come from the germline V gene (reference sequence). V lost 2 bases to trimming and J lost 5 bases, with 12 bases between them. This CDR3 region has 14 residues.

The rearrangement uses TRBV18 and TRBJ1-5; weak D call: TRBD1 (5 bases). The CDR3 is 15 residues long. The V gene's germline CDR1 is KGHSH and CDR2 LQKENI. With 5 bases removed from V and 0 bases from J, the gap between germline ends came to 11 bases. The CDR3 loop reads CASSKTATSNQPQHF. Here the CDR3 DNA reads TGTGCCAGCTCAAAGACAGCCACTAGCAATCAGCCCCAGCATTTT.

The chain uses TRBV7-9 and TRBJ2-3; 10 bases fit TRBD1. Germline V CDR1 and CDR2: SEHNR, FQNEAQ (reference sequence). The CDR3 is made up of 15 amino acids. The trim removed 5 bases at V and 4 bases at J, leaving 6 bases unmatched. The CDR3 coding sequence is TGTGCCAGCAGCCTCGGGACAGGGGTAGCAGATACGCAGTATTTT. Translating gives CASSLGTGVADTQYF.

The chain has TRBV5-8 and TRBJ1-6; 9 bases agree with TRBD1. The ends lost 4 bases at V and 3 bases at J; junction bases unmatched: 5. CDR3 length equals 16 residues. CDR1 is SGHTS and CDR2 is YDEGEE in the germline V gene. DNA of the CDR3: TGTGCCAGCAGCCTAGGGGACAGGGACTATAATTCACCCCTCCACTTT. This codes for CASSLGDRDYNSPLHF.

This chain links TRBV5-5 with TRBJ2-7, with D possibly matching TRBD1 (5 bases). The CDR3 is made up of 14 amino acids. Trimming removed 0 bases from V and 2 bases from J, with 9 bases in between. Germline V gene sequence: CDR1 SGHKS, CDR2 YYEKEE (reference sequence). CDR3 loop: CASSLVGATYEQYF. The CDR3 region has the DNA TGTGCCAGCAGCTTGGTAGGGGCCACCTACGAGCAGTACTTC. The full variable domain, completed using reference TRBV5-5 and TRBJ2-7, is DAGVTQSPTHLIKTRGQQVTLRCSPISGHKSVSWYQQVLGQGPQFIFQYYEKEERGRGNFPDRFSARQFPNYSSELNVNALLLGDSALYLCASSLVGATYEQYFGPGTRLTVT.

The V and J genes are TRBV7-8 and TRBJ2-7; 11 bases are a match to TRBD1. Germline lookup yields CDR1 SGHVS and CDR2 FQNEAQ. Trimming took 5 bases from V and 6 from J; bases not matched to a gene: 15. The CDR3 runs 17 residues. The CDR3: CASSPSTRGTGGAEQYF. For the CDR3, the DNA is TGTGCCAGCAGCCCTAGCACCCGCGGGACAGGGGGAGCCGAGCAGTACTTC.

For the CDR3, the DNA is TGCGCCAGCAAGTCCCCGGGACTAGCGGGGGGGATTAACACAGATACGCAGTATTTT. This encodes CASKSPGLAGGINTDTQYF. The chain carries TRBV10-2 and TRBJ2-3, with 16 positions matching TRBD2. The CDR3 sequence is 19 residues long. With V trimmed by 7 bases and J by 2 bases, 12 bases remained unmatched. CDR1 and CDR2 (germline): WSHSY, SAAADI.

In DNA form, the CDR3 reads TGTGCCAGCAGCTTAGCGTCGAGCGGGGCGAAATTAGCCAAAAACATTCAGTACTTC. It yields the protein CASSLASSGAKLAKNIQYF. The V and J genes are TRBV7-8 and TRBJ2-4, with 7 positions matching TRBD2. Germline V lookup: CDR1 SGHVS, CDR2 FQNEAQ. V shed 0 bases and J 0 bases; nucleotides not matched to a gene: 11. The CDR3 length is 19 residues.

The rearrangement uses TRBV7-2 and TRBJ1-6; weak D call: TRBD1 (5 bases). CDR3 length: 18 residues. The germline gives CDR1 SGHTA, CDR2 FQGNSA. V lost 1 base and J 2 bases, leaving 15 bases between the germline ends. This CDR3 reads CASSLEALGTTYNSPLHF. DNA of the CDR3: TGTGCCAGCAGCTTAGAGGCCCTCGGGACTACCTATAATTCACCCCTCCACTTT.

The chain joins TRBV6-1 to TRBJ1-2; TRBD1 matches 12 bases. After removal of 1 base from V and 5 bases from J, the junction contained 5 bases not matched to a gene. Germline CDR1 MNHNS, CDR2 SASEGT. The CDR3 extends over 16 amino acids. CDR3: CASSEGPGQGAYGYTF. DNA for the CDR3: TGTGCCAGCAGTGAAGGGCCGGGACAGGGGGCGTATGGCTACACCTTC.

This clone has more than one count but fewer than ten. The chain uses TRBV7-8 and TRBJ2-3; TRBD1 aligns across 9 bases. V lost 5 bases, J lost 1 base, and 7 bases stayed unmatched. The CDR3 has 16 residues. Germline V gene lookup returns CDR1 SGHVS and CDR2 FQNEAQ. This CDR3 is CASSPYRGRGTDTQYF. CDR3 nucleotides: TGTGCCAGCAGCCCATACAGGGGGCGGGGCACAGATACGCAGTATTTT.

Only a few counts were recorded for this clone. The rearrangement links TRBV5-4 to TRBJ1-2, with a weak D call TRBD1 (6 bases). Between the trimmed V and J ends, which lost 4 bases and 8 bases, there was a span of 9 bases. The CDR3 consists of 11 residues. Germline V gene data show CDR1 as SGHNT and CDR2 as YYREEE (reference sequence). The CDR3 reads CASSPGTGYTF. The DNA of the CDR3 is TGTGCCAGCAGCCCTGGGACAGGCTACACCTTC. Supplemented by reference TRBV5-4 and TRBJ1-2, the full variable domain reads ETGVTQSPTHLIKTRGQQVTLRCSSQSGHNTVSWYQQALGQGPQFIFQYYREEENGRGNFPPRFSGLQFPNYSSELNVNALELDDSALYLCASSPGTGYTFGSGTRLTVV.

This chain joins TRBV6-5 and TRBJ1-1; 7 bases align to TRBD1. The CDR3 length is 14 residues. Unmatched junction bases numbered 8, after V lost 6 bases and J lost 4 bases. In germline, CDR1 is MNHEY, CDR2 SVGAGI. The CDR3, as DNA: TGTGCCAGCAGCCCCCTCGACAGGGCCACTGAAGCTTTCTTT. Translated: CASSPLDRATEAFF.